The present T cell receptor beta chain was sequenced within a study of T-cell reconstitution after alpha-beta-depleted transplantation in children. Library preparation (for TCRbeta) was performed with unique molecular identifiers. TCRdb ran MiXCR on the PCR reads and lists one entry per CDR3 protein. The sample holds 100,000 or so distinct CDR3 sequences, about 5.6% seen once. Comments on this clonotype: The antigen is undetermined.

Findings and caveats of the study: Some patients' high day-60 TCRbeta diversity was traced to surviving recipient T cells and thymic progenitors. Reportedly, alpha-beta T cells present about two months post-transplant originated from several hundred expanded clones of graft origin. Once a year had passed after transplant, T-cell counts and diversity came mostly from newly produced T cells.

From germline, CDR1 is KGHSH and CDR2 LQKENI. The CDR3 loop spans 14 amino acids. The junction had 9 bases not matched to a gene; V was cut back by 6 bases and J by 4 bases. This clonotype was sampled from a female patient aged 2-10 years who had a stem cell transplant for Fanconi anemia, so the T cells may come from the graft donor. The V gene is TRBV18, the J gene TRBJ2-7; 7 bases map to TRBD1. The specimen was PBMCs, mostly from graft donor cells, collected 60 days after TCRalphabeta/CD19-depleted stem cell transplant. CDR3: CASSPGQTLYEQYF. The CDR3 coding sequence is TGTGCCAGCTCCCCGGGACAGACTCTTTACGAGCAGTACTTC.